This T cell receptor beta chain was sequenced for a study of blood T cells in healthy people across ages. A second PCR, run for roughly 6 to 11 cycles, used a sample-barcoded 5' primer plus a J-beta primer mix. TCRdb itself ran the 5' RACE reads through MiXCR, one entry per CDR3 protein. Found here are 750,000 to 950,000 distinct CDR3 sequences, roughly 50% of them singletons; the top ten hold about 42%. Source material: blood. The source of this sequence is a man aged 80 or over in good health.

This chain's CDR3 is CASSPGQGKNQPQHF. CDR3 DNA: TGTGCCAGCAGCCCTGGGCAGGGGAAAAATCAGCCCCAGCATTTT. The V call is TRBV7-2, the J call TRBJ1-5; possibly TRBD1 for D (6 bases). The CDR3 totals 15 residues. Germline V gene sequence: CDR1 SGHTA, CDR2 FQGNSA. V lost 5 bases and J lost 4, with 15 bases in between.